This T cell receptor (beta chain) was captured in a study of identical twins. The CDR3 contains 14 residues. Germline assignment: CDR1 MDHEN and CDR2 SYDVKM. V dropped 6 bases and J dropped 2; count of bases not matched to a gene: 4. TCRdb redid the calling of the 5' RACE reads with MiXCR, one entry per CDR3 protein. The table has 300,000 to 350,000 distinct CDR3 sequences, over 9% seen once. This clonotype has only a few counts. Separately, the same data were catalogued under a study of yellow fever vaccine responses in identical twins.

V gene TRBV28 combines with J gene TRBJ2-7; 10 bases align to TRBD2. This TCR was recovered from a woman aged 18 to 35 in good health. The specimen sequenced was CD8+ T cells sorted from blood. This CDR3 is CASSPGLAAYEQYF. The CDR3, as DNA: TGTGCCAGCAGCCCTGGACTAGCGGCCTACGAGCAGTACTTC.